This T cell receptor (beta chain) was identified during a study of cytomegalovirus exposure and HLA in healthy donors. Study results and caveats: Among TCR beta chains of equal frequency, HLA-associated ones were more clonally expanded in a later analysis. In a later analysis, TCR beta V- and J-gene trimming was associated with a missense DCLRE1C variant.

At collection, donors were nominally healthy, but unrecorded immune exposures were probable. Germline assignment: CDR1 MNHEY and CDR2 SVGAGI. CDR3 length: 16 amino acids. The germline V and J ends were trimmed by 0 bases and 4 bases, with 15 bases remaining between them. To note about this clone: What it recognizes is unknown.

The PCR had 60 Vbeta and 13 Jbeta primers. Generated by immunoSEQ multiplex PCR, the TCRdb table keeps only in-frame clones and is missing some. This sample contains about 200,000 clones. This receptor was taken from a girl aged 2-10 years in good health and CMV-seropositive. This chain joins TRBV6-5 and TRBJ1-2; tentative D call: TRBD1 (5 bases). Sequenced input: PBMCs. CDR3 DNA: TGTGCCAGCAGTTACTCCTCCTTGGGGGGGGGCTATGGCTACACCTTC. Translating it yields CASSYSSLGGGYGYTF.